The clone carrying this TCR beta chain was seen more than once but under ten times. Library preparation (for TCRbeta) was performed with unique molecular identifiers. TCRdb re-called the PCR reads through MiXCR, storing one row per CDR3 protein. The sample comprises approximately 520,000 distinct CDR3 sequences, approximately 32% of which are singletons, and approximately 2.3% rests with the top ten. This entry comes from a study of T-cell reconstitution after alpha-beta-depleted transplantation in children. Between the trimmed V and J ends, which lost 3 bases and 0 bases, there was a span of 8 bases. Germline V gene sequence: CDR1 SGHRS, CDR2 YFSETQ. The CDR3 has 14 amino acids.

The clonotype comes from a human donor who donated a stem cell graft to a child with aplastic anemia. The chain is built from TRBV5-1 and TRBJ2-3; D call uncertain. This specimen consisted of PBMCs from the stem cell graft donor, obtained from the stem cell graft. The CDR3 nucleotides are TGCGCCAGCAGCTACGAGCTAAGCACAGATACGCAGTATTTT. Translation: CASSYELSTDTQYF.